Detailed here is one TCR beta chain. The CDR3 loop spans 13 amino acids. The germline gives CDR1 LNHDA, CDR2 SQIVND (reference sequence). Germline trimming cut 4 bases from V and 6 bases from J; bases unmatched to any gene: 1. The PCR used 60 Vbeta and 13 Jbeta primers. TCRdb keeps only in-frame clones here, not all; method: immunoSEQ multiplex PCR. Of approximately 150,000 clones listed, about 80% were seen once; the top ten hold approximately 15%. This entry belongs to a study of cytomegalovirus exposure and HLA in healthy donors. The source of this sequence is a woman aged 40 to 50 in good health and CMV-seronegative. The rearrangement uses TRBV19 and TRBJ2-2; the match to TRBD2 covers 8 bases. The specimen sequenced was PBMCs. The CDR3 DNA reads as TGTGCCAGTAGTAAACTAGCGGCCGGGGAGCTGTTTTTT. It codes for CASSKLAAGELFF.